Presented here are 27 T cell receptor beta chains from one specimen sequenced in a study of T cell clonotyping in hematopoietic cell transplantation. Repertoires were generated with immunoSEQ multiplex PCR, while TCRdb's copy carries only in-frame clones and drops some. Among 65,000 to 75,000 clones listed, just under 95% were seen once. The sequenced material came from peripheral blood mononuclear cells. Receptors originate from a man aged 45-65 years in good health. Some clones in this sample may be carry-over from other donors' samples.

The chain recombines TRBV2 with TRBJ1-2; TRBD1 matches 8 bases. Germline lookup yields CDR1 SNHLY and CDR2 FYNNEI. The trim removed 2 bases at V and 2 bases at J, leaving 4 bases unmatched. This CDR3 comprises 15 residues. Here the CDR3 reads CASSEWTGRNYGYTF. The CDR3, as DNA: TGTGCCAGCAGTGAATGGACAGGGCGAAACTATGGCTACACCTTC. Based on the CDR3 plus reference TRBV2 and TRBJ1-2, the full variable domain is EPEVTQTPSHQVTQMGQEVILRCVPISNHLYFYWYRQILGQKVEFLVSFYNNEISEKSEIFDDQFSVERPDGSNFTLKIRSTKLEDSAMYFCASSEWTGRNYGYTFGSGTRLTVV.

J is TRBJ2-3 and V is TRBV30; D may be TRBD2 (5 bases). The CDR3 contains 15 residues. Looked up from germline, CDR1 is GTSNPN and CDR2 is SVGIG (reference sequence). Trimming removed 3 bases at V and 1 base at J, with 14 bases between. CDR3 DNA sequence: TGTGCCTGGAGACCTCTTCCCGGGGGCACAGATACGCAGTATTTT. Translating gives CAWRPLPGGTDTQYF. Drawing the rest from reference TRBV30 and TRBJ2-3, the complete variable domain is SQTIHQWPATLVQPVGSPLSLECTVEGTSNPNLYWYRQAAGRGLQLLFYSVGIGQISSEVPQNLSASRPQDRQFILSSKKLLLSDSGFYLCAWRPLPGGTDTQYFGPGTRLTVL.

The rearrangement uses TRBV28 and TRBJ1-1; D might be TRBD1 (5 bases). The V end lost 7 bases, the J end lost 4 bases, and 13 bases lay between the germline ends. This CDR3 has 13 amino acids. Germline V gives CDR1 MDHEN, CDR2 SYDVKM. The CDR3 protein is CASTFFGATEAFF. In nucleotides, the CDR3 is TGTGCCAGCACCTTTTTCGGGGCCACTGAAGCTTTCTTT.

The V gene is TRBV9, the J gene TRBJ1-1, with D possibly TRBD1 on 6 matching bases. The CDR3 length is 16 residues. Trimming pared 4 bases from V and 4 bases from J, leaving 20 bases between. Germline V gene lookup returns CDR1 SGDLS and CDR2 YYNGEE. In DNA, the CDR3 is TGTGCCAGCAGCCCCCTGGGCGGGACATTCCTCACTGAAGCTTTCTTT. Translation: CASSPLGGTFLTEAFF. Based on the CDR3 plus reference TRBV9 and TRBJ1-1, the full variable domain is DSGVTQTPKHLITATGQRVTLRCSPRSGDLSVYWYQQSLDQGLQFLIQYYNGEERAKGNILERFSAQQFPDLHSELNLSSLELGDSALYFCASSPLGGTFLTEAFFGQGTRLTVV.

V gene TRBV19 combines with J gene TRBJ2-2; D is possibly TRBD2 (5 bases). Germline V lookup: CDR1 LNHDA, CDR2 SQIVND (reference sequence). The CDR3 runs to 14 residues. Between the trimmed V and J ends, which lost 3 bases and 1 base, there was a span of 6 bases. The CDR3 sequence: CASSIGLNTGELFF. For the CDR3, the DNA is TGTGCCAGTAGTATCGGACTGAACACCGGGGAGCTGTTTTTT. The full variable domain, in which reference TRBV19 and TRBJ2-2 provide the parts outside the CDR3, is DGGITQSPKYLFRKEGQNVTLSCEQNLNHDAMYWYRQDPGQGLRLIYYSQIVNDFQKGDIAEGYSVSREKKESFPLTVTSAQKNPTAFYLCASSIGLNTGELFFGEGSRLTVL.

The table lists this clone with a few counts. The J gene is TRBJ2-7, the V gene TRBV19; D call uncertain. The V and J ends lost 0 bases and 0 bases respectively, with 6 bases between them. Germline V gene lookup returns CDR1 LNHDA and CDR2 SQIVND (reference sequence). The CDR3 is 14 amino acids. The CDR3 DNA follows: TGTGCCAGTAGTATAGAGGGCGGCTCCTACGAGCAGTACTTC. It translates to CASSIEGGSYEQYF.

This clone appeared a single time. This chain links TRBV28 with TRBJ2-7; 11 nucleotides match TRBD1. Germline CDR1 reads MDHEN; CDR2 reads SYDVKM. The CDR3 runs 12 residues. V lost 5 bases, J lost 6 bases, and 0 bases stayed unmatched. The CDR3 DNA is TGTGCCAGCAGTGGGACAGGGGGCGAGCAGTACTTC. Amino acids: CASSGTGGEQYF. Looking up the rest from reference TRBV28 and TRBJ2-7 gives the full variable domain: DVKVTQSSRYLVKRTGEKVFLECVQDMDHENMFWYRQDPGLGLRLIYFSYDVKMKEKGDIPEGYSVSREKKERFSLILESASTNQTSMYLCASSGTGGEQYFGPGTRLTVT.

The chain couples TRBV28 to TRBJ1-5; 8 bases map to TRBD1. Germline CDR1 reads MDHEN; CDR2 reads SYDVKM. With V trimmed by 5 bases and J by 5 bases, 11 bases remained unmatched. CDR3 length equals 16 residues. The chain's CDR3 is CASSPRGHGGDQPQHF. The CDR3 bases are TGTGCCAGCAGTCCCAGGGGGCACGGGGGCGATCAGCCCCAGCATTTT.

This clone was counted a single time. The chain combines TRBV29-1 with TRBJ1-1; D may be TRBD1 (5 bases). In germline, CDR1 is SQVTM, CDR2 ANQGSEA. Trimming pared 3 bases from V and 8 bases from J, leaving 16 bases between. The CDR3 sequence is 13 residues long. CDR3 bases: TGCAGCGTTGATTCTGCTGGGGCCCCCGAAGCTTTCTTT. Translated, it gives CSVDSAGAPEAFF.

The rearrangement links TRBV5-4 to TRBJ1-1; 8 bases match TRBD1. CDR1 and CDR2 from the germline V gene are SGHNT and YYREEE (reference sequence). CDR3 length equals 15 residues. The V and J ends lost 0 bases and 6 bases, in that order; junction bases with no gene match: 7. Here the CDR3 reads CASSLVGQGGSEAFF. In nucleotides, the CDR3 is TGTGCCAGCAGCTTGGTCGGACAGGGTGGTTCTGAAGCTTTCTTT.

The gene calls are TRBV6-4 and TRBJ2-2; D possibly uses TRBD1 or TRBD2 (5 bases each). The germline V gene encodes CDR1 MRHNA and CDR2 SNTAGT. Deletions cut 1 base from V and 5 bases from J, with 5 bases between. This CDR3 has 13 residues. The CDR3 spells CASSDWGTGELFF. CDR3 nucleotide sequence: TGTGCCAGCAGTGACTGGGGGACCGGGGAGCTGTTTTTT.

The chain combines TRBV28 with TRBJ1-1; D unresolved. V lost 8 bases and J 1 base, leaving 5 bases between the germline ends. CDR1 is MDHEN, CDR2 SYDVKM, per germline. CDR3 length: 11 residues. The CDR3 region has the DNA TGTGCCAGCCTGCAGAACACTGAAGCTTTCTTT. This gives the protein CASLQNTEAFF.

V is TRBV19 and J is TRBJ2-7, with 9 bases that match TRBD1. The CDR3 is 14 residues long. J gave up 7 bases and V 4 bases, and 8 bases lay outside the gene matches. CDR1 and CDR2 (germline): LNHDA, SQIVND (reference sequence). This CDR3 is CASSTRTGAWEQYF. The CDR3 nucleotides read TGTGCCAGTAGTACAAGGACAGGGGCATGGGAGCAGTACTTC.

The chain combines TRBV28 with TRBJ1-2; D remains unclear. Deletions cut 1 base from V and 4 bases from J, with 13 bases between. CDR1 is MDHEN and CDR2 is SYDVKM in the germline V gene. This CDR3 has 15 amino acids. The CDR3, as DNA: TGTGCCAGCAGTTTATCCCGGCCACCGCTCTATGGCTACACCTTC. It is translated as CASSLSRPPLYGYTF.

The CDR3 loop is CASSSQTGTNTEAFF. The CDR3 DNA reads TGCGCCAGCAGCTCCCAGACAGGGACGAACACTGAAGCTTTCTTT. The gene calls are TRBV5-1 and TRBJ1-1, with 7 bases aligning to TRBD1. Germline values: CDR1 SGHRS, CDR2 YFSETQ. The V gene end was trimmed by 3 bases and the J gene end by 1 base; junction bases not matched to a gene: 6. The CDR3 is 15 residues long.

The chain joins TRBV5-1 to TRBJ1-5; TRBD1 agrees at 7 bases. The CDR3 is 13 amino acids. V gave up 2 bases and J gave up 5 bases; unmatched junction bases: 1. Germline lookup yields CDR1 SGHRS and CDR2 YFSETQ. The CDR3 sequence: CASSLDRDQPQHF. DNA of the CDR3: TGCGCCAGCAGCTTAGACAGGGATCAGCCCCAGCATTTT.

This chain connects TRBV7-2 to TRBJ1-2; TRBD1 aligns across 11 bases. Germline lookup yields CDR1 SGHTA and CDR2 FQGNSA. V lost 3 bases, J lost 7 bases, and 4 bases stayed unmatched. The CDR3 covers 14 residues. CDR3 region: CASSLGQGGRGYTF. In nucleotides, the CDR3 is TGTGCCAGCAGCTTGGGACAGGGGGGACGTGGCTACACCTTC.

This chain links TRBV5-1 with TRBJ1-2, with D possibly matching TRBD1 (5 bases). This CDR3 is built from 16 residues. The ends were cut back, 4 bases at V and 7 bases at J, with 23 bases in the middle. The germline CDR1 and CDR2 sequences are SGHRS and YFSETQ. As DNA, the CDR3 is TGCGCCAGCAGCACCGAAGGGGCGAATGGGATATCTGGCTACACCTTC. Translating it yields CASSTEGANGISGYTF.

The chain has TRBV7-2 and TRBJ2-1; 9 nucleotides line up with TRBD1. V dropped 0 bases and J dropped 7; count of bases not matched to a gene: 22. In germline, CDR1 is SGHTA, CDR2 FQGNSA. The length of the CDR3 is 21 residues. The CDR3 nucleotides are TGTGCCAGCAGCTTAGCGCCTGTCGGGACAGGGAAATTATTGCTCGGGAATGAGCAGTTCTTC. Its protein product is CASSLAPVGTGKLLLGNEQFF. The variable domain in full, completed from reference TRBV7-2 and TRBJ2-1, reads GAGVSQSPSNKVTEKGKDVELRCDPISGHTALYWYRQSLGQGLEFLIYFQGNSAPDKSGLPSDRFSAERTGGSVSTLTIQRTQQEDSAVYLCASSLAPVGTGKLLLGNEQFFGPGTRLTVL.

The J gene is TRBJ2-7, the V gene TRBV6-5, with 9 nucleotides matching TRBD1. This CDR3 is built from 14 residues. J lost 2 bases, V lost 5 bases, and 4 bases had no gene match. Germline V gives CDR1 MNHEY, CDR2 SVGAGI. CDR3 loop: CASSITGGPYEQYF. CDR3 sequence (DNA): TGTGCCAGCAGTATCACAGGGGGCCCCTACGAGCAGTACTTC.

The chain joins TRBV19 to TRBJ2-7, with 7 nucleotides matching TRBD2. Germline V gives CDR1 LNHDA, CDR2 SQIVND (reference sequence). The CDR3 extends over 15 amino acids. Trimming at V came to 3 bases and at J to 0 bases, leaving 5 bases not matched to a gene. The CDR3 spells CASSIVAGYSYEQYF. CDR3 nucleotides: TGTGCCAGTAGTATCGTAGCGGGCTACTCCTACGAGCAGTACTTC.

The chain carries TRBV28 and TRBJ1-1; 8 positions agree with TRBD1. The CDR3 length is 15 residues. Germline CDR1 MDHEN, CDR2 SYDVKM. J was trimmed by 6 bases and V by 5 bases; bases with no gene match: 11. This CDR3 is CASSVTQGAVAEAFF. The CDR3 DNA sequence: TGTGCCAGCAGTGTTACTCAGGGGGCTGTCGCTGAAGCTTTCTTT.

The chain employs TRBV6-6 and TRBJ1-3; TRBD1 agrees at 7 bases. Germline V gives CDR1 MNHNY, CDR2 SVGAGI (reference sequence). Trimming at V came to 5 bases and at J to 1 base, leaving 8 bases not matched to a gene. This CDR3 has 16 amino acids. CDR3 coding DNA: TGTGCCAGCAGTAGCGGGACAGTTTTTTCTGGAAACACCATATATTTT. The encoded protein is CASSSGTVFSGNTIYF.

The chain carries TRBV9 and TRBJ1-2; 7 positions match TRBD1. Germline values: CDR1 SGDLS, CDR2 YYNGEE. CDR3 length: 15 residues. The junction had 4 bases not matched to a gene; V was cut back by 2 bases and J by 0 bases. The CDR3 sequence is CASSVGTATNYGYTF. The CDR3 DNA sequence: TGTGCCAGCAGCGTCGGGACAGCCACTAACTATGGCTACACCTTC.

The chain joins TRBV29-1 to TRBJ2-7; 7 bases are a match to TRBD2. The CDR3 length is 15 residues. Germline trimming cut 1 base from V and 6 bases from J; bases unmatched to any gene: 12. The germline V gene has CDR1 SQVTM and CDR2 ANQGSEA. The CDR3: CSVEAWDGGGSEQYF. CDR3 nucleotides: TGCAGCGTTGAAGCGTGGGACGGCGGGGGATCCGAGCAGTACTTC.

The CDR3 nucleotides are TGTGCCAGCAGCCCTAATCCTGGGGGGGATACGCAGTATTTT. The encoded protein is CASSPNPGGDTQYF. The chain links TRBV7-9 to TRBJ2-3, with TRBD2 as a possible D gene (6 bases). Germline loops: CDR1 SEHNR, CDR2 FQNEAQ (reference sequence). V was cut by 5 bases and J by 6 bases, with 15 bases left in between. This CDR3 region has 14 residues.

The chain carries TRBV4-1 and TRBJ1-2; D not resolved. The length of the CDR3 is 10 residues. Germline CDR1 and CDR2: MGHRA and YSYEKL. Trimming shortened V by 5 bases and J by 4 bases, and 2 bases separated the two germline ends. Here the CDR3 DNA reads TGCGCCAGCAGCTCCTATGGCTACACCTTC. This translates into CASSSYGYTF.